Included here is one TCR beta chain sequence, with context. This clonotype was seen only a few times. What antigen it recognizes has not been identified. The input lacks base qualities; no much larger clone sits a single base away. The sample is drawn from a study of T cells in Graves' hyperthyroidism and ophthalmopathy (dated by TCRdb to between 2017 and 2020). Broadly, across the study: Peripheral blood samples were taken at initial diagnosis, before any treatment was given. A discovery cohort of approximately 100 patients, 43 with Graves' ophthalmopathy and over 55 with stable Graves' hyperthyroidism, was used to find distinguishing TCR V-J signatures. Prospective prediction of ophthalmopathy was tested in an independent validation cohort consisting of fewer than 20 hyperthyroidism patients and over 15 patients who later progressed to ophthalmopathy. Once sampling was done, hyperthyroidism patients were given methimazole at a starting dose of 30 mg daily, whereas ophthalmopathy patients were given high-dose intravenous methylprednisolone. In addition, the study compared T-cell repertoires in thyroid tissue and in blood from over 5 Graves' hyperthyroidism patients. The paper reports TCR Vbeta CDR3 sequencing of over 120 peripheral blood samples: approximately 43 ophthalmopathy, roughly 74 hyperthyroidism and about 17 progressor patients. The 100 or so discovery patients were divided at random into training and test sets in a 7:3 ratio. The study at large found these results: Most expanded thyroid clonotypes (frequency above 0.001) were also found in blood, which suggests that blood repertoires may mirror thyroid immune responses. Ophthalmopathy was separated from stable hyperthyroidism by a 13 V-J signature model, with approximately 86% sensitivity and 81% to 82% specificity obtained in cross-validation and 80%/75% obtained in testing. In validation, the model predicted progression to ophthalmopathy a median of around six months before onset, with about 67% sensitivity and just under 75% specificity. No statistical method was used to set the sample size in advance, and investigators knew the group allocation.

TCR beta CDR3 regions were amplified from RNA transcripts. A first-round RT-PCR of the TCR CDR3 used the HTBI primer set with the Qiagen OneStep RT-PCR kit. Libraries were constructed in a second round of multiplex PCR, after which size selection and purification were performed. Libraries were sequenced paired-end with 100 bp reads on an Illumina HiSeq2000. The study's processing was this. SOAPnuke was used to process the raw data, throwing out any read that contained adapters or uncalled bases, had a mean Phred below 15, or lacked an exact constant-primer or identifier match. High-quality paired reads were merged with COPE v1.2.5, and unique nucleotide sequences were defined as clonotypes. MiTCR v1.1 was used to align clonotypes to the IMGT TRBV, TRBD and TRBJ reference segments. The analysis included only V-J combinations with a frequency above 0.0001, which together covered 99% to 99.2% of the repertoires. The TCS score was defined as F50 (clonal expansion) divided by E x V (chaos), with BLOSUM62-based TCRdist calculated between CDR3 peptides within each V-J. Welch's t-statistics and random forest reduced around 550 V-J features to about 12, which were used in a naive Bayes classifier (R e1071). TCRdb reworked the public reads: Q25 trimming with fastp, MiXCR clone assembly, productive beta chains retained. Under each unique CDR3 protein, matching rows form one entry showing the most common genes and DNA. These V and J calls are TCRdb output, not the study's own analysis. The sample records about 520,000 distinct CDR3 sequences, approximately 25% of which are singletons. The ten largest clonotypes hold around 10% of the sample.

In the ophthalmopathy patients, disease was moderately to severely active, with a Clinical Activity Score of 3 or more, a NOSPECS grade of 4 or more, and a duration of less than 3 months. Any patient with an uncontrolled infection, another autoimmune disease, pregnancy or lactation was excluded. Diagnoses were established on the basis of clinical symptoms, serum thyroxine and TRAb, thyroid ultrasound, and orbital computed tomography. Ficoll-Paque density gradient centrifugation was used to isolate PBMCs from under 11 ml of fresh peripheral blood. Total RNA was extracted using Trizol reagent, and RNA quality was assessed on an Agilent 2100 Bioanalyzer. The germline V gene supplies CDR1 MGHRA and CDR2 YSYEKL. For this chain, trimming is 1 base at the V end and 5 bases at the J end, and the number of junction bases without a gene match is 18. There are 19 amino acids in the CDR3, from cysteine to phenylalanine inclusive. The kept DNA is CDR3 alone, 57 bases in frame from the first base.

Input material: blood. This TCR was recovered from a woman aged 25-40 years with Graves' ophthalmopathy. The V and J segments used are TRBV4-1 and TRBJ1-2, and 8 junctional nucleotides match TRBD1. The CDR3 region: CASSQVFYLTGTGEYGYTF. The base sequence is TGCGCCAGCAGCCAAGTGTTTTACCTAACCGGGACAGGAGAATATGGCTACACCTTC.